This paragraph covers one TCR beta chain sequence. The antigen is unknown. This CDR3 comprises 16 residues. Trimming cost V 2 bases and J 4 bases; bases outside gene matches: 4. Germline V CDR1 and CDR2: MNHEY, SVGEGT. The data are from a study of regulatory T cells in long-lasting Graves disease. Study-wide results and caveats: Fewer public clonotypes were shared by new patients (roughly 970) than by persistent patients (roughly 2,500). The study examined only peripheral blood, not thyroid tissue.

Investigators prepared the TCR beta libraries by applying iRepertoire HTBI primers and Arm-PCR of CDR3 regions. In the authors' methods: Analysis of the samples identified 50 to 65 TRBV and around 13 TRBJ segments. TCRdb reprocessed the multiplex PCR reads with MiXCR, giving one entry per CDR3 protein. Here the V and J calls rest on TCRdb's processing, not on the authors' analysis. The table has around 500,000 distinct CDR3 sequences, 13% seen once. Documented time point: newly diagnosed GD, antithyroid drugs for less than 3 months. PBMC-extracted RNA yielded the TCR library. This same sample was also part of a study on T cells in Graves' hyperthyroidism and ophthalmopathy. From that paper: Ophthalmopathy was identified by the model a median 6.5 months ahead of onset.

The source was peripheral blood mononuclear cells (PBMCs), collected at new diagnosis, from a patient treated with antithyroid drugs. This chain links TRBV6-2 or TRBV6-3 with TRBJ2-3, with 12 bases fitting TRBD2. This sequence was found in a man aged 25 to 45 with Graves disease. In nucleotides, the CDR3 is TGTGCCAGCAGTTACCTGGCTAGCGGGAGGGCAGATACGCAGTATTTT. It yields the protein CASSYLASGRADTQYF.